This T cell receptor (beta chain) comes out of a study of cytomegalovirus exposure and HLA in healthy donors. The PCR made use of 60 Vbeta and 13 Jbeta primers. This table comes from immunoSEQ multiplex PCR, and its TCRdb copy is limited to in-frame clones, with some not included. The sample consists of about 170,000 clones, under 75% of them appearing once. The CDR3 loop spans 15 amino acids. The V end was cut by 1 base, the J end by 0 bases, with 8 bases between. Germline assignment: CDR1 SGHVS and CDR2 FQNEAQ. Sequencing was carried out using PBMCs. The sequence came from a man between 35 and 55 years old in good health and CMV-seropositive. The V gene is TRBV7-8, the J gene TRBJ2-3; D perhaps matches TRBD1 (6 bases). This CDR3 is CASSLVDRSTDTQYF. The CDR3 DNA reads as TGTGCCAGCAGCTTAGTGGACAGAAGCACAGATACGCAGTATTTT.